The 2 T cell receptor beta chains listed next were all sequenced from one sample in a study of blood T cell repertoires in COVID-19. TCRdb's table, derived via immunoSEQ multiplex PCR, lists solely in-frame clones and lacks some. The table shows a few hundred thousand clones, with about 88% occurring only once. Sequencing was done on a sample of peripheral blood. The receptors were gathered from a woman aged 40 to 50 who had recovered from COVID-19.

The CDR3 spells CASSNTGSGSQYF. As DNA, the CDR3 is TGTGCCAGCAGTAATACAGGTTCAGGATCGCAGTATTTT. The J gene is TRBJ2-3, the V gene TRBV11-3, with D possibly being TRBD1 (5 bases). There are 13 residues in the CDR3. Trimming left V 6 bases short and J 10 bases short, with 17 bases between. Germline CDR1 and CDR2: SGHNT and YENEEA.

This chain connects TRBV5-1 to TRBJ2-5; 7 nucleotides agree with TRBD2. Germline CDR1 and CDR2: SGHRS and YFSETQ. The CDR3 extends over 15 amino acids. J gave up 1 base and V 0 bases, and 3 bases lay outside the gene matches. The CDR3 sequence: CASSLGAGPQETQYF. For the CDR3, the DNA is TGCGCCAGCAGCTTGGGAGCGGGGCCCCAAGAGACCCAGTACTTC. Full variable domain (rest looked up from reference TRBV5-1 and TRBJ2-5): KAGVTQTPRYLIKTRGQQVTLSCSPISGHRSVSWYQQTPGQGLQFLFEYFSETQRNKGNFPGRFSGRQFSNSRSEMNVSTLELGDSALYLCASSLGAGPQETQYFGPGTRLLVL.